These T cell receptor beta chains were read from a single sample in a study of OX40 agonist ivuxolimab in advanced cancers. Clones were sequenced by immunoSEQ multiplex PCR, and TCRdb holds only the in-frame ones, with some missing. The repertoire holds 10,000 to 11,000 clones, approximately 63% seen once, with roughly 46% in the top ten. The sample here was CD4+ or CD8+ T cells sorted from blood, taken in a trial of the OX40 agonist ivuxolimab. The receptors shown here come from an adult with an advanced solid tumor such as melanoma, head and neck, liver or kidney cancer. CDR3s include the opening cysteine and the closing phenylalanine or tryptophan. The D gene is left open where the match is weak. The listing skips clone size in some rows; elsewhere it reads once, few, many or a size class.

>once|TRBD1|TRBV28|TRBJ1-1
TGTGCCAGCAGTTTCGACAGGGGTTTTGCTTTCTTT
CASSFDRGFAFF
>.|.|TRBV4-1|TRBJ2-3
TGCGCCAGCAGTTCTAGCGCCGAGGGGGCAGATACGCAGTATTTT
CASSSSAEGADTQYF
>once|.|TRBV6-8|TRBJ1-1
TGTGCCAGCGCGTCGGGTGAAGCTTTCTTT
CASASGEAFF
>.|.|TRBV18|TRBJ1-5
TGTGCCAGCTCGCCTTGGGGGGGCGATCAGCCCCAGCATTTT
CASSPWGGDQPQHF
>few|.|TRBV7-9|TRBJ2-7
TGTGCCAGCAACCTGTGGGGGGCCGAGCAGTACTTC
CASNLWGAEQYF
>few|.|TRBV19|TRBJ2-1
TGTGCCACCGCGCGCGGGTCTTCGCCCTACAATGAGCAGTTCTTC
CATARGSSPYNEQFF
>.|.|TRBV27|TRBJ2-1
TGTGCCAGCAGTTTAGGGAATCGGGGTTATGAGCAGTTCTTC
CASSLGNRGYEQFF
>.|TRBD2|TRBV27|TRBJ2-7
TGTGCCAGCAGTTTATCGATCGGGAGGACCTACGAGCAGTACTTC
CASSLSIGRTYEQYF
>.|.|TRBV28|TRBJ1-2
TGTGCCAGCAGCCCCCTGGCCGGGGACTATGGCTACACCTTC
CASSPLAGDYGYTF
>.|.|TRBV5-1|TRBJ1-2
TGCGCCAGCAGCTGGGACCGAAGGGGCTACACCTTC
CASSWDRRGYTF
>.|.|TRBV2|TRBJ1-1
TGTGCCAGCAGTGGGACAGCCATGAACACTGAAGCTTTCTTT
CASSGTAMNTEAFF
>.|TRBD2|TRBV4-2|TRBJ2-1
TGTGCCAGCAGCCAAGATTCGACTAGCGGTTACAATGAGCAGTTCTTC
CASSQDSTSGYNEQFF
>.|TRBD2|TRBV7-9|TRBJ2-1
TGTGCCAGTCGGGTTTCGGGACTAGGTTACAATGAGCAGTTCTTC
CASRVSGLGYNEQFF
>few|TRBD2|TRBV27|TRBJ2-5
TGTGCCAGCGGTATAGCGGGAGCTAGAGAGACCCAGTACTTC
CASGIAGARETQYF
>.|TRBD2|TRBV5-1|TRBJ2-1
TGCGCCAGCAGCTCCACTAGCGGCTCTTTCTACAATGAGCAGTTCTTC
CASSSTSGSFYNEQFF
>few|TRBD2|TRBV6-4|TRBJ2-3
TGTGCCAGCAGTGCGTCTAGCGGGACCACAGATACGCAGTATTTT
CASSASSGTTDTQYF
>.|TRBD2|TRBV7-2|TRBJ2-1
TGTGCCAGCAGCCTAACTAGCGGCCCGTACAATGAGCAGTTCTTC
CASSLTSGPYNEQFF
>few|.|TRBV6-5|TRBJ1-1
TGTGCCAGCAGTTTCATTTTGGACACTGAAGCTTTCTTT
CASSFILDTEAFF
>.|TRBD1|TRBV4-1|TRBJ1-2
TGCGCCAGCAGCCCAAGTGGACAGGGGTTTAAGTATGGCTACACCTTC
CASSPSGQGFKYGYTF
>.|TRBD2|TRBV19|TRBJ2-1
TGTGCCAGTTCTAGCGGGAGCTACCAGAAGGATGAGCAGTTCTTC
CASSSGSYQKDEQFF
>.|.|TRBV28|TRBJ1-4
TGTGCCAGCAGACTCCGGTGGACACCGGTAGAGGAAAAACTGTTTTTT
CASRLRWTPVEEKLFF
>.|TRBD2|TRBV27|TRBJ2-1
TGTGCCAGCAGTTGGCTAACTAGCGGGGGGCCCTATGAGCAGTTCTTC
CASSWLTSGGPYEQFF
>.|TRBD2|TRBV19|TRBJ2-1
TGTGCCAGTAGTATGATGGGCGGGAGCTCCTACAATGAGCAGTTCTTC
CASSMMGGSSYNEQFF
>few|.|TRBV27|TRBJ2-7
TGTGCCAGCAGTTCCTGGAAAAGCTCCTACGAGCAGTACTTC
CASSSWKSSYEQYF
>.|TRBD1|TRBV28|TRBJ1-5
TGTGCCAGCAGTTTGGGACAGGGGATCCAGCCCCAGCATTTT
CASSLGQGIQPQHF
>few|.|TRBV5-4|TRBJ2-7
TGTGCCAGCAGCTTGGGAGGGCGGGATGGGGCATGGTTC
CASSLGGRDGAWF
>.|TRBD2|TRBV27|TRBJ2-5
TGTGCCAGCAGTTTATTAGCGGGAGACGCAGAGACCCAGTACTTC
CASSLLAGDAETQYF
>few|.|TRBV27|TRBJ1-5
TGTGCCAGCAAGACCATGGTGGGCAATCAGCCCCAGCATTTT
CASKTMVGNQPQHF
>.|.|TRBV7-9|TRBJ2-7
TGTGCCAGCAGCCCAAAGCAGGGGCCCCCGCAGTACTTC
CASSPKQGPPQYF
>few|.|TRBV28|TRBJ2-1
TGTGCCAGCAGTTTATCCCGGGGGCTAGCGGAATCCTACAATGAGCAGTTCTTC
CASSLSRGLAESYNEQFF
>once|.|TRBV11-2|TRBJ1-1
TGTGCCAGCAGCCCCCTTAGGGGACGTTCACGCCCTGAAGCTTTCTTT
CASSPLRGRSRPEAFF
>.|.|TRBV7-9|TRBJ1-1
TGTGCCAGCATATTGGGGGGCACTGAAGCTTTCTTT
CASILGGTEAFF
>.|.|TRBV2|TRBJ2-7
TGTGCCAGCAGTGTTCGGGACTCCTACGAGCAGTACTTC
CASSVRDSYEQYF
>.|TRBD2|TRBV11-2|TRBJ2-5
TGTGCCAGCAGCCCCCGGGGTGTAGCGGGAGGGGTGGAGACCCAGTACTTC
CASSPRGVAGGVETQYF
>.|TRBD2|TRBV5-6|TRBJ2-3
TGTGCCAGCAGCTTAGATCTAGCGGTAATAAATACAGATACGCAGTATTTT
CASSLDLAVINTDTQYF
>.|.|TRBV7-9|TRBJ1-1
TGTGCCAGCAGCTCCAGGGTAGAAATGAACACTGAAGCTTTCTTT
CASSSRVEMNTEAFF
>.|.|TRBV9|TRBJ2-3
TGTGCCAGCAGCCCCGGGGGAAGTTCAGATACGCAGTATTTT
CASSPGGSSDTQYF
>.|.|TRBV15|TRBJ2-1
TGTGCCACCAGCACAGAGGGGGAGGGTTACAATGAGCAGTTCTTC
CATSTEGEGYNEQFF
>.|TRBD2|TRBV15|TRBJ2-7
TGCGCCACCAGCAGGGCCTTAGGAGCGGGAGTGTCCTACGAGCAGTACTTC
CATSRALGAGVSYEQYF
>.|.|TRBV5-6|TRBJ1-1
TGTGCCAGCAGCTTGTCGGTCAGGTACACTGAAGCTTTCTTT
CASSLSVRYTEAFF
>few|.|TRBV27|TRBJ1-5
TGTGCCAGCACCCTCGCGTCCGGGTTGGGCCAGCCCCAGCATTTT
CASTLASGLGQPQHF
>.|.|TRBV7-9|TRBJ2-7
TGTGCCAGCAGCATGGACAGTTACGAGCAGTACTTC
CASSMDSYEQYF
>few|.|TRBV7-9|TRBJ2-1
TGTGCCAGCAGCTTAGACGGTAGCTCCTACAATGAGCAGTTCTTC
CASSLDGSSYNEQFF
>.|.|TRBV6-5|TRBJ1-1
TGTGCCAGCAGTCTTCAGGGTCGGAACACTGAAGCTTTCTTT
CASSLQGRNTEAFF
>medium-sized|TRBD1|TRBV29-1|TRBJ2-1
TGCAGCGTTACCGGCAGGGGGAATGAGCAGTTCTTC
CSVTGRGNEQFF
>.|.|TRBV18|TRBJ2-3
TGTGCCAGCTGCCCCGGCGGGGGCACAGATACGCAGTATTTT
CASCPGGGTDTQYF
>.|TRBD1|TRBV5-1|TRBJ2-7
TGCGCCAGCAGCAACGGGACAGTCTTCTACGAGCAGTACTTC
CASSNGTVFYEQYF
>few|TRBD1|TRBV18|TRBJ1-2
TGTGCCAGCTCACCAGGAGCAGGGGGCGCCGGTTCCACCCCCCTGCCACTCTATGGCTACACCTTC
CASSPGAGGAGSTPLPLYGYTF
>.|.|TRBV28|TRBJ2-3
TGTGCCAGCAGTCTCATATGGGCTAGGAACACAGATACGCAGTATTTT
CASSLIWARNTDTQYF
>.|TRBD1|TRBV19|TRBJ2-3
TGTGCCAGTGACGATGGGCGCAGGGGGAATACGCAGTATTTT
CASDDGRRGNTQYF
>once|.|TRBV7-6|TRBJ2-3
TGTGCCAGCAGCTTAGTGGTTTACGGTTCCCAGGGAGATACGCAGTATTTT
CASSLVVYGSQGDTQYF
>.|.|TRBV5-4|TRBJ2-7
TGTGCCAGCAGCTTACGACAAGCCTCCTACGAGCAGTACTTC
CASSLRQASYEQYF
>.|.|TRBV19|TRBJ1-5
TGTGCCAGTACCCCGGACGGAGAATATAGCAATCAGCCCCAGCATTTT
CASTPDGEYSNQPQHF
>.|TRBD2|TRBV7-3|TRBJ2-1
TGTGCCAGCAGCTCACTAGCGGGAACTTACAATGAGCAGTTCTTC
CASSSLAGTYNEQFF